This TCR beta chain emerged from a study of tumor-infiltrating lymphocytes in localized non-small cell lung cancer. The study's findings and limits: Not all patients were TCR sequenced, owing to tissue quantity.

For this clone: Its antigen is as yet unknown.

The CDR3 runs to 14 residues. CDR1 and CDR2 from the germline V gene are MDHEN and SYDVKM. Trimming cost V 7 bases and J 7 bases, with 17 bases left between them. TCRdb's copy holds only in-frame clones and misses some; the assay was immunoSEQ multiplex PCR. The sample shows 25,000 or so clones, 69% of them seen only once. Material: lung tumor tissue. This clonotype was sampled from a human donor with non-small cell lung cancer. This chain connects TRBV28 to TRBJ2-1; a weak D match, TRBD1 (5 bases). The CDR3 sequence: CASKGLSVGNEQFF. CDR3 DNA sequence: TGTGCCAGCAAGGGGCTCTCGGTAGGGAATGAGCAGTTCTTC.